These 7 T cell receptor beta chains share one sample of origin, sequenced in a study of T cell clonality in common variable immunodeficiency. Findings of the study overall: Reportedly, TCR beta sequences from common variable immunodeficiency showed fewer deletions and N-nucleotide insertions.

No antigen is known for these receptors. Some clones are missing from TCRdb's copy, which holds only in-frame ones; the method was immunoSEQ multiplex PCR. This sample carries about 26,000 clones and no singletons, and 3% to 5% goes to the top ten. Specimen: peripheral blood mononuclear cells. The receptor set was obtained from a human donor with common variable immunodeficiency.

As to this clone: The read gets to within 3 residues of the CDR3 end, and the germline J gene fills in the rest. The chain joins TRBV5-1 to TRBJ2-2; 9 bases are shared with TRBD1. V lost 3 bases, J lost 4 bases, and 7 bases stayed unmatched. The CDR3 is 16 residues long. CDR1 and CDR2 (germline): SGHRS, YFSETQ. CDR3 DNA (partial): TGCGCCAGCAGCTACCAACAGGGGGCCTTCACCGGGGAG. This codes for CASSYQQGAFTGE. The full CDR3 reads CASSYQQGAFTGELFF. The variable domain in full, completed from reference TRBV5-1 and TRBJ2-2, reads KAGVTQTPRYLIKTRGQQVTLSCSPISGHRSVSWYQQTPGQGLQFLFEYFSETQRNKGNFPGRFSGRQFSNSRSEMNVSTLELGDSALYLCASSYQQGAFTGELFFGEGSRLTVL.

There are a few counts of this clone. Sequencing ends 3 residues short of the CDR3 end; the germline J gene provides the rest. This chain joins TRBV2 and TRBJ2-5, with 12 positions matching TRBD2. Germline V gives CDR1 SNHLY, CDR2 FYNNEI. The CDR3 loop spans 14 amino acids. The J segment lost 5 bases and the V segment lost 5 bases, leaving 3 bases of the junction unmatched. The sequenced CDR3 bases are TGTGCCAGCAGTAGGACTAGCGGGAAGGAGACC. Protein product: CASSRTSGKET. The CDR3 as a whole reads CASSRTSGKETQYF.

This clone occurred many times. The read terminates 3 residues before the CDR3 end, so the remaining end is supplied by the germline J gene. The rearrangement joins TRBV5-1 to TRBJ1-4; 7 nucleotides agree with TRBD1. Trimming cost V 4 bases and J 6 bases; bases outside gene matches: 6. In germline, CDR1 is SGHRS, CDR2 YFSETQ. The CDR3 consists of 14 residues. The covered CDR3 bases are TGCGCCAGCAGCCGGGACAGCCGAGATGAAAAA. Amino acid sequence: CASSRDSRDEK. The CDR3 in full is CASSRDSRDEKLFF. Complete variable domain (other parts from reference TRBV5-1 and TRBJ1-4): KAGVTQTPRYLIKTRGQQVTLSCSPISGHRSVSWYQQTPGQGLQFLFEYFSETQRNKGNFPGRFSGRQFSNSRSEMNVSTLELGDSALYLCASSRDSRDEKLFFGSGTQLSVL.

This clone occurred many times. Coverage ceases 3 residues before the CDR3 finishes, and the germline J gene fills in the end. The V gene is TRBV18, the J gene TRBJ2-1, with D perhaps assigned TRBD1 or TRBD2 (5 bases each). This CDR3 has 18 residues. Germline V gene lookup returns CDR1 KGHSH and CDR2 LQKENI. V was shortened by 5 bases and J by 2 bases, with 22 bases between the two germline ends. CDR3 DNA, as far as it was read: TGTGCCAGCTCAAGACAGCCCTTGGGAAGAGGGACCTACAATGAG. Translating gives CASSRQPLGRGTYNE. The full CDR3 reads CASSRQPLGRGTYNEQFF.

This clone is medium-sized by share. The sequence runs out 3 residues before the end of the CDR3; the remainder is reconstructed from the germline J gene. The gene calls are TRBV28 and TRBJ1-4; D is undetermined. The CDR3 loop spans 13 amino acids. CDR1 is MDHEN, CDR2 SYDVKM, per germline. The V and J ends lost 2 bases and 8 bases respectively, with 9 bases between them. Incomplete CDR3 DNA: TGTGCCAGCAGTTTAGAAAGCGGGGAAAAA. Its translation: CASSLESGEK. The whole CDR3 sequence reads CASSLESGEKLFF.

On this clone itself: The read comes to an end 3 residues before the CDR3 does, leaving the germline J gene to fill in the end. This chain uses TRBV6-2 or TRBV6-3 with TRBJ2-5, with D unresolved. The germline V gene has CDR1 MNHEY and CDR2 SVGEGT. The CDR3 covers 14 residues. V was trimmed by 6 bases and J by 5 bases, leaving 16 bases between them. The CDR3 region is CASSPRWSGETQYF. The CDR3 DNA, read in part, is TGTGCCAGCAGCCCCAGGTGGAGTGGGGAGACC.

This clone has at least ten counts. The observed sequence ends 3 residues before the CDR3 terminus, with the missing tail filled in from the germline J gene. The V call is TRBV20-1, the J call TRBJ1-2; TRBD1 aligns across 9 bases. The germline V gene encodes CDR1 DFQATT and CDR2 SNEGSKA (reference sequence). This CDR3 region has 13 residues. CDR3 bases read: TGCAGTGCCCTGGGACAGGGCGGAAGGGGC. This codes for CSALGQGGRG. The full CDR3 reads CSALGQGGRGYTF.